These 22 T cell receptor beta chains share one sample of origin, sequenced in a study of blood T cell repertoires in COVID-19. Some clones are missing from TCRdb's copy, which holds only in-frame ones; the method was immunoSEQ multiplex PCR. The sample contains approximately 25,000 clones, roughly 74% of which appear only once. The sample consisted of peripheral blood. The receptor source for this set is a man between 50 and 59 years old with COVID-19, enrolled during active disease.

This rearrangement joins TRBV2 to TRBJ1-2; D not resolved. The CDR3 has 12 amino acids. V lost 6 bases to trimming and J lost 7 bases, with 12 bases between them. Germline CDR1 and CDR2: SNHLY and FYNNEI. CDR3 sequence: CASSVRSSGYTF. The CDR3 DNA is TGTGCCAGCAGCGTGAGGAGTTCTGGCTACACCTTC.

The rearrangement joins TRBV5-8 to TRBJ2-3; D unresolved. CDR1 and CDR2 (germline): SGHTS, YDEGEE. The ends were cut back, 5 bases at V and 3 bases at J, with 10 bases in the middle. CDR3 length equals 13 residues. CDR3 protein: CASRLLETDTQYF. CDR3 bases: TGTGCCAGCAGACTGCTCGAAACAGATACGCAGTATTTT.

This sequence joins TRBV15 and TRBJ1-1; D is possibly TRBD1 (6 bases). This CDR3 comprises 14 residues. The germline V and J ends were trimmed by 3 bases and 3 bases, with 11 bases remaining between them. Looked up from germline, CDR1 is LNHNV and CDR2 is YYDKDF (reference sequence). The DNA for the CDR3 is TGTGCCACCAGCAGGGGGGCGGGTGACACTGAAGCTTTCTTT. Translation: CATSRGAGDTEAFF.

The gene calls are TRBV7-9 and TRBJ2-7, with 7 bases that match TRBD1. Trimming cost V 4 bases and J 3 bases; bases outside gene matches: 6. CDR3 length equals 14 residues. Looked up from germline, CDR1 is SEHNR and CDR2 is FQNEAQ (reference sequence). In DNA form, the CDR3 reads TGTGCCAGCAGCTCGTCCAGGGGGAGCTACGAGCAGTACTTC. It specifies CASSSSRGSYEQYF. Full variable domain (missing parts from reference TRBV7-9 and TRBJ2-7): DTGVSQNPRHKITKRGQNVTFRCDPISEHNRLYWYRQTLGQGPEFLTYFQNEAQLEKSRLLSDRFSAERPKGSFSTLEIQRTEQGDSAMYLCASSSSRGSYEQYFGPGTRLTVT.

V and J are TRBV4-1 and TRBJ2-3, with TRBD1 as a possible D gene (6 bases). There are 14 residues in the CDR3. From germline, CDR1 is MGHRA and CDR2 YSYEKL. V lost 4 bases, J lost 1 base, and 9 bases lay in between. CDR3 bases: TGCGCCAGCAGCCGTCGACAGGGCACAGATACGCAGTATTTT. It yields the protein CASSRRQGTDTQYF.

The gene calls are TRBV10-2 and TRBJ2-5, with 10 bases fitting TRBD1. The V segment lost 4 bases and the J segment 4 bases; nucleotides outside the gene matches: 9. The CDR3 loop spans 16 amino acids. Looked up from germline, CDR1 is WSHSY and CDR2 is SAAADI. The CDR3, as DNA: TGCGCCAGCAGTGTATCGAGGGACAGGGGAGTAGAGACCCAGTACTTC. Translation: CASSVSRDRGVETQYF.

The CDR3 region is CATRISQGPNTEAFF. DNA of the CDR3: TGTGCCACCAGAATTTCACAGGGGCCGAACACTGAAGCTTTCTTT. The chain has TRBV15 and TRBJ1-1; 7 bases map to TRBD1. The CDR3 length is 15 residues. Unmatched junction bases numbered 8, after V lost 6 bases and J lost 1 base. CDR1 is LNHNV, CDR2 YYDKDF, per germline (reference sequence).

This rearrangement joins TRBV7-8 to TRBJ1-5; TRBD1 agrees at 7 bases. The junction had 9 bases not matched to a gene; V was cut back by 2 bases and J by 5 bases. The CDR3 is 16 amino acids. From germline, CDR1 is SGHVS and CDR2 FQNEAQ. The CDR3 loop reads CASSLLGGQIHQPQHF. The CDR3 region has the DNA TGTGCCAGCAGCTTATTAGGGGGACAGATTCATCAGCCCCAGCATTTT. The entire variable domain, with the rest obtained from reference TRBV7-8 and TRBJ1-5, is as follows: GAGVSQSPRYKVAKRGQDVALRCDPISGHVSLFWYQQALGQGPEFLTYFQNEAQLDKSGLPSDRFFAERPEGSVSTLKIQRTQQEDSAVYLCASSLLGGQIHQPQHFGDGTRLSIL.

The chain recombines TRBV6-2 or TRBV6-3 with TRBJ2-1, with no clear D. The CDR3 length is 12 residues. Trimming shortened V by 6 bases and J by 3 bases, and 6 bases separated the two germline ends. The germline V gene has CDR1 MNHEY and CDR2 SVGEGT. The CDR3 bases are TGTGCCAGCAGCGTATACTACAATGAGCAGTTCTTC. As protein: CASSVYYNEQFF.

The J gene is TRBJ2-5, the V gene TRBV5-1; TRBD1 matches at 8 bases. With V trimmed by 4 bases and J by 4 bases, 6 bases remained unmatched. The CDR3 is 14 amino acids. CDR1 is SGHRS, CDR2 YFSETQ, per germline. The CDR3 DNA follows: TGCGCCAGCAGCAAAGGACAGGGAGCAGAGACCCAGTACTTC. Translating gives CASSKGQGAETQYF.

J is TRBJ1-3 and V is TRBV18; D is possibly TRBD1 (5 bases). CDR1 is KGHSH, CDR2 LQKENI, per germline. Trimming shortened V by 5 bases and J by 0 bases, and 20 bases separated the two germline ends. This CDR3 region has 18 residues. CDR3 residues: CASSKGSKTVLSGNTIYF. Written as DNA, the CDR3 is TGTGCCAGCTCAAAAGGCAGCAAGACAGTCCTCTCTGGAAACACCATATATTTT.

This chain uses TRBV4-2 with TRBJ2-1, with 12 bases identical to TRBD2. CDR3 length: 16 amino acids. V shed 0 bases and J 5 bases; nucleotides not matched to a gene: 2. Germline V gene lookup returns CDR1 LGHNA and CDR2 YNFKEQ. DNA of the CDR3: TGTGCCAGCAGCCAAGATCTAGCGGGGGGGAACAATGAGCAGTTCTTC. Protein: CASSQDLAGGNNEQFF.

V gene TRBV2 combines with J gene TRBJ2-1, with TRBD2 as a possible D gene (5 bases). This CDR3 is 16 amino acids long. Germline V gives CDR1 SNHLY, CDR2 FYNNEI. The V and J ends lost 8 bases and 4 bases respectively, with 21 bases between them. The CDR3 spells CASAYLRGGPYNEQFF. CDR3 DNA: TGTGCCAGCGCCTACCTCCGTGGCGGGCCTTACAATGAGCAGTTCTTC.

The J gene is TRBJ2-7, the V gene TRBV19, with D possibly being TRBD2 (5 bases). Germline V gives CDR1 LNHDA, CDR2 SQIVND (reference sequence). Trimming took off 4 bases at V and 3 bases at J, with 16 bases between the two ends. This CDR3 contains 15 residues. Here the CDR3 DNA reads TGTGCCAGTAGTACCCGAGGGCTAGGCGGCTACGAGCAGTACTTC. It yields the protein CASSTRGLGGYEQYF.

V and J are TRBV18 and TRBJ2-5, with 7 bases identical to TRBD1. Unmatched junction bases numbered 0, after V lost 2 bases and J lost 3 bases. This CDR3 spans 13 amino acids. CDR1 is KGHSH, CDR2 LQKENI, per germline. The CDR3 DNA reads as TGTGCCAGCTCACCAGGGACAGAAGAGACCCAGTACTTC. Protein product: CASSPGTEETQYF.

There are a few counts of this clone. The chain employs TRBV6-5 and TRBJ2-7, with 9 bases that match TRBD1. V shed 11 bases and J 7 bases; nucleotides not matched to a gene: 9. This CDR3 contains 12 residues. Germline V gene data show CDR1 as MNHEY and CDR2 as SVGAGI. CDR3 region: CAGSRTGVEQYF. The CDR3 nucleotides read TGTGCCGGATCCAGGACAGGGGTGGAGCAGTACTTC.

This clone was picked up a small number of times. The chain joins TRBV6-8 to TRBJ2-7, with 16 bases matching TRBD2. Germline lookup yields CDR1 MNHGY and CDR2 SAAAGT. This CDR3 is built from 18 residues. J gave up 5 bases and V 7 bases, and 14 bases lay outside the gene matches. The CDR3: CASTPGLAGGKGSDEQYF. CDR3 sequence (DNA): TGTGCCAGCACCCCGGGACTAGCGGGAGGGAAAGGAAGCGACGAGCAGTACTTC.

This sequence joins TRBV7-8 and TRBJ2-1; 8 bases line up with TRBD2. Germline V gene lookup returns CDR1 SGHVS and CDR2 FQNEAQ. The junction had 6 bases not matched to a gene; V was cut back by 2 bases and J by 3 bases. This CDR3 contains 16 residues. CDR3 sequence: CASSLLSGIFYNEQFF. DNA for the CDR3: TGTGCCAGCAGCTTACTTAGCGGGATCTTCTACAATGAGCAGTTCTTC.

The chain is built from TRBV2 and TRBJ2-3, with 8 bases matching TRBD1. The V segment lost 6 bases and the J segment 8 bases; nucleotides outside the gene matches: 13. This CDR3 region has 15 residues. Per the germline V gene, CDR1 is SNHLY and CDR2 is FYNNEI. The CDR3 loop is CASRGVQGAGATQYF. The CDR3 DNA sequence: TGTGCCAGCAGGGGGGTCCAGGGGGCAGGAGCTACGCAGTATTTT.

This sequence joins TRBV9 and TRBJ1-3; 7 bases map to TRBD1. V was pared by 3 bases and J by 0 bases, with 6 bases of the junction left unmatched. Per germline, CDR1 SGDLS and CDR2 YYNGEE. This CDR3 region has 16 residues. CDR3 region: CASSAPGGYSGNTIYF. Written as DNA, the CDR3 is TGTGCCAGCAGCGCCCCAGGGGGGTACTCTGGAAACACCATATATTTT.

This clone was found a few times. V is TRBV30 and J is TRBJ1-6, with D maybe TRBD1 (5 bases). In germline, CDR1 is GTSNPN, CDR2 SVGIG (reference sequence). Trimming removed 4 bases from V and 8 bases from J, with 12 bases in between. This CDR3 contains 13 residues. DNA for the CDR3: TGTGCCTGGAATTGGGGCACGGATTCACCCCTCCACTTT. It translates to CAWNWGTDSPLHF.

The chain has TRBV19 and TRBJ1-5; 8 positions match TRBD1. The V gene end was trimmed by 5 bases and the J gene end by 7 bases; junction bases not matched to a gene: 4. The CDR3 sequence is 13 residues long. Germline CDR1 reads LNHDA; CDR2 reads SQIVND (reference sequence). This CDR3 is CASSGQGLQPQHF. In DNA, the CDR3 is TGTGCCAGTAGTGGACAGGGACTACAGCCCCAGCATTTT.